The 22 T cell receptor beta chains reported below all come from one sample, sequenced in a study of OX40 agonist ivuxolimab in advanced cancers. Clones were read by immunoSEQ multiplex PCR, and TCRdb kept only the in-frame ones, dropping some. Of more than 80,000 clones detected, 75% to 95% appear once; the ten largest clones hold 8.4%. The sequencing used CD4+ or CD8+ T cells sorted from blood, collected in a trial of the OX40 agonist ivuxolimab. The receptors derive from an adult with an advanced solid tumor such as melanoma, head and neck, liver or kidney cancer.

This chain connects TRBV4-2 to TRBJ1-5; D might be TRBD1 (5 bases). There are 17 residues in the CDR3. Germline CDR1 and CDR2: LGHNA and YNFKEQ. The germline V and J ends were trimmed by 0 bases and 2 bases, with 14 bases remaining between them. In nucleotides, the CDR3 is TGTGCCAGCAGCCAAGAGCCCCTTGGGGGGGGCAATCAGCCCCAGCATTTT. The encoded protein is CASSQEPLGGGNQPQHF.

This rearrangement joins TRBV6-6 to TRBJ1-3; D is ambiguous. The CDR3 loop spans 12 amino acids. Trimming removed 6 bases from V and 4 bases from J, with 7 bases in between. Germline V gives CDR1 MNHNY, CDR2 SVGAGI (reference sequence). The CDR3 is CASSPSGNTIYF. The CDR3, as DNA: TGTGCCAGCAGCCCGTCCGGAAACACCATATATTTT.

In its sample, this clone was seen once. Compared with germline, one end of the junction differs, possibly owing to a read error. The chain combines TRBV6-5 with TRBJ1-1, with D hard to call. Germline lookup yields CDR1 MNHEY and CDR2 SVGAGI. The CDR3 runs to 14 residues. The CDR3 DNA sequence: TGTGCCAACAGTTACTGGGGATCCGGGACTGAAGCTTTCTTT. It specifies CANSYWGSGTEAFF.

J is TRBJ1-4 and V is TRBV30, with D unclear. Trimming stripped 0 bases from V and 10 bases from J, with 6 bases between. CDR3 length: 11 amino acids. From germline, CDR1 is GTSNPN and CDR2 SVGIG (reference sequence). In DNA form, the CDR3 reads TGTGCCTGGAGTGTACCGGGAAAACTGTTTTTT. Translating gives CAWSVPGKLFF.

This chain joins TRBV2 and TRBJ1-5; the match to TRBD1 covers 7 bases. V was clipped by 3 bases and J by 3 bases; unmatched bases: 5. The CDR3 loop spans 15 amino acids. Germline CDR1 is SNHLY and CDR2 is FYNNEI. The CDR3 spells CASSERQGYNQPQHF. The CDR3 DNA reads TGTGCCAGCAGTGAGAGACAGGGTTACAATCAGCCCCAGCATTTT.

CDR3 amino acids: CASSYRLNTEAFF. The CDR3 DNA sequence: TGTGCCAGCAGCTACAGGCTGAACACTGAAGCTTTCTTT. This sequence joins TRBV6-6 and TRBJ1-1, with a weak D call TRBD1 (5 bases). Trimming pared 6 bases from V and 0 bases from J, leaving 8 bases between. The CDR3 spans 13 residues. Germline CDR1 MNHNY, CDR2 SVGAGI (reference sequence).

The chain carries TRBV4-1 and TRBJ1-2; 7 bases match TRBD1. Germline V gene sequence: CDR1 MGHRA, CDR2 YSYEKL. The V and J ends lost 4 bases and 3 bases, in that order; junction bases with no gene match: 8. CDR3 length: 15 residues. The CDR3 here is CASSPRDSLDYGYTF. The CDR3 nucleotides are TGCGCCAGCAGCCCGAGGGACAGCCTGGACTATGGCTACACCTTC.

A single count supports this clone. The rearrangement links TRBV30 to TRBJ1-5, with D possibly TRBD1 on 5 matching bases. Germline CDR1 GTSNPN, CDR2 SVGIG (reference sequence). There are 14 residues in the CDR3. The germline V and J ends were trimmed by 3 bases and 6 bases, with 15 bases remaining between them. The CDR3 DNA reads as TGTGCCTGGAGAAGGGCGGGGGAAGGTCAGCCCCAGCATTTT. It specifies CAWRRAGEGQPQHF.

The chain combines TRBV9 with TRBJ1-1, with D unclear. In germline, CDR1 is SGDLS, CDR2 YYNGEE. Trimming shortened V by 3 bases and J by 3 bases, and 15 bases separated the two germline ends. The CDR3 extends over 15 amino acids. The CDR3 DNA sequence: TGTGCCAGCAGCGCAGTTGGGCTCCCATACACTGAAGCTTTCTTT. Amino acids: CASSAVGLPYTEAFF.

V and J are TRBV4-3 and TRBJ2-5; D may correspond to TRBD1 or TRBD2 (5 bases each). The V gene lost 3 bases and the J gene lost 4 bases, with 21 bases spanning the gap. Germline CDR1 is LGHNA and CDR2 is YSLEER. The CDR3 length is 17 residues. CDR3: CASSHGGMDSAGETQYF. The CDR3 coding sequence is TGCGCCAGCAGCCATGGGGGTATGGATTCTGCGGGAGAGACCCAGTACTTC.

This rearrangement joins TRBV6-9 to TRBJ2-4; 15 positions match TRBD2. V dropped 4 bases and J dropped 2; count of bases not matched to a gene: 3. Germline CDR1 and CDR2: MNHGY and SVAAGI. This CDR3 contains 17 residues. The CDR3 spells CASSWTSGGGTKNIQYF. The CDR3, as DNA: TGTGCCAGCAGTTGGACTAGCGGGGGGGGAACCAAAAACATTCAGTACTTC.

This clone was seen only a few times. The same CDR3 arises from other DNA sequences in this sample as well. V and J are TRBV30 and TRBJ1-2; D is perhaps TRBD1 (6 bases). Germline CDR1 GTSNPN, CDR2 SVGIG (reference sequence). The V gene lost 0 bases and the J gene lost 2 bases, with 7 bases spanning the gap. CDR3 size: 13 residues. CDR3: CAWSVTGNYGYTF. The CDR3, as DNA: TGTGCCTGGAGTGTTACAGGGAACTATGGCTACACCTTC.

The chain has TRBV28 and TRBJ1-1; D possibly corresponds to TRBD1 (5 bases). The ends were cut back, 5 bases at V and 4 bases at J, with 17 bases in the middle. The CDR3 has 15 residues. Germline V gene sequence: CDR1 MDHEN, CDR2 SYDVKM. DNA of the CDR3: TGTGCCAGCAGTGCACCTCTCCAGGGAACCACTGAAGCTTTCTTT. It yields the protein CASSAPLQGTTEAFF.

The V call is TRBV6-6, the J call TRBJ2-7, with D unresolved. This CDR3 has 13 residues. Trimming removed 2 bases from V and 3 bases from J, with 8 bases in between. CDR1 is MNHNY and CDR2 is SVGAGI in the germline V gene (reference sequence). This CDR3 is CASSYEAGYEQYV. The CDR3 DNA reads as TGTGCCAGCAGTTACGAGGCTGGCTACGAGCAGTACGTC.

This CDR3 is CASSIKGGPGTDTQYF. For the CDR3, the DNA is TGTGCCAGCAGTATTAAGGGAGGGCCGGGCACAGATACGCAGTATTTT. The chain carries TRBV9 and TRBJ2-3, with 7 bases lining up with TRBD2. The CDR3 is 16 residues long. The J segment lost 1 base and the V segment lost 5 bases, leaving 10 bases of the junction unmatched. Germline CDR1 SGDLS, CDR2 YYNGEE.

In this sample, this clone turned up a few times. The chain carries TRBV4-3 and TRBJ1-1; D gene uncertain. Germline loops: CDR1 LGHNA, CDR2 YSLEER. V was clipped by 2 bases and J by 7 bases, with 11 bases between them. This CDR3 comprises 13 residues. This chain's CDR3 is CASSQNLQSEAFF. The CDR3 coding sequence is TGCGCCAGCAGCCAAAACCTACAGAGTGAAGCTTTCTTT.

The genes are TRBV27 and TRBJ2-3; D ambiguous. There are 13 residues in the CDR3. With 6 bases removed from V and 0 bases from J, the gap between germline ends came to 7 bases. Germline values: CDR1 MNHEY, CDR2 SMNVEV (reference sequence). The CDR3, as DNA: TGTGCCAGCAGCTTAGTTAGCACAGATACGCAGTATTTT. Translating gives CASSLVSTDTQYF.

CDR3 DNA sequence: TGTGCCAGCAAGGAACAGGGGGTCTCTGGAAACACCATATATTTT. This encodes CASKEQGVSGNTIYF. V gene TRBV6-5 combines with J gene TRBJ1-3, with TRBD1 matching over 8 bases. Germline CDR1 MNHEY, CDR2 SVGAGI. With V trimmed by 7 bases and J by 0 bases, 5 bases remained unmatched. This CDR3 comprises 15 residues.

By its share, this clone is large. The gene calls are TRBV7-3 and TRBJ2-1, with TRBD2 matching 10 bases. Germline trimming cut 1 base from V and 7 bases from J; bases unmatched to any gene: 7. This CDR3 comprises 16 residues. From germline, CDR1 is SGHTA and CDR2 FQGTGA. In DNA, the CDR3 is TGTGCCAGCAGCTTAATCGCTAGCGGGGGAATTAATGAGCAGTTCTTC. Protein: CASSLIASGGINEQFF.

This rearrangement joins TRBV5-6 to TRBJ1-5; D remains unclear. CDR1 and CDR2 (germline): SGHDT, YYEEEE. Trimming shortened V by 1 base and J by 1 base, and 6 bases separated the two germline ends. The CDR3 runs 14 residues. CDR3 sequence: CASSLFTSNQPQHF. CDR3 DNA: TGTGCCAGCAGCTTGTTTACAAGCAATCAGCCCCAGCATTTT. The entire variable domain, with the rest obtained from reference TRBV5-6 and TRBJ1-5, is as follows: DAGVTQSPTHLIKTRGQQVTLRCSPKSGHDTVSWYQQALGQGPQFIFQYYEEEERQRGNFPDRFSGHQFPNYSSELNVNALLLGDSALYLCASSLFTSNQPQHFGDGTRLSIL.

The chain recombines TRBV6-5 with TRBJ2-5, with D perhaps TRBD2 (6 bases). This CDR3 is 15 amino acids long. Germline assignment: CDR1 MNHEY and CDR2 SVGAGI. With 6 bases removed from V and 6 bases from J, the gap between germline ends came to 20 bases. CDR3 DNA: TGTGCCAGCAGCCTCACGGCGGGGCTAAGCCAGACCCAGTACTTC. Translation gives CASSLTAGLSQTQYF.

The CDR3 is CAWTAGDEKLFF. In nucleotides, the CDR3 is TGTGCCTGGACGGCAGGGGATGAAAAACTGTTTTTT. The chain joins TRBV30 to TRBJ1-4, with D perhaps matching TRBD1 (6 bases). Trimming removed 4 bases from V and 6 bases from J, with 9 bases in between. Germline V gene data show CDR1 as GTSNPN and CDR2 as SVGIG (reference sequence). This CDR3 is 12 amino acids long.